The clone carrying this TCR beta chain has a handful of counts. These data come from a study of blood T cell repertoires in COVID-19. Libraries were prepared by immunoSEQ multiplex PCR; TCRdb keeps only in-frame clonotypes and omits some of them. This table holds a few hundred thousand clones, about nine tenths found once. This CDR3 is 20 amino acids long. J gave up 4 bases and V 2 bases, and 15 bases lay outside the gene matches. Germline-derived CDR1 and CDR2 are MNHEY and SVGEGT. The chain couples TRBV6-2 or TRBV6-3 to TRBJ2-1, with 12 bases aligning to TRBD2. The specimen sequenced was peripheral blood. The source of this sequence is a woman aged 60 to 75 with acute or convalescent COVID-19. Here the CDR3 reads CASSYGTASGRAGVYNEQFF. DNA of the CDR3: TGTGCCAGCAGTTACGGAACTGCTAGCGGGAGGGCCGGGGTGTACAATGAGCAGTTCTTC.